Shown below are 13 T cell receptor beta chains from a single sample sequenced in a study of PD-1 blockade in classical Hodgkin lymphoma. The time point is: cycle 4 day 1 (C4D1), after less than 7 weeks of nivolumab. Each and every patient relapsed after autologous stem cell transplantation, and patients got differing brentuximab vedotin exposure. By magnetic negative selection, CD8+ T cells were isolated from the thawed PBMCs. Method: immunoSEQ multiplex PCR; TCRdb's copy keeps in-frame clones and lacks some. The sample includes about 20,000 clones, approximately 80% of them seen just once. Here the sequenced sample was CD8+ T cells from blood, taken before the fourth cycle of nivolumab. Every receptor here comes from a human donor with classical Hodgkin lymphoma.

This sequence joins TRBV2 and TRBJ1-5; D is possibly TRBD1 (5 bases). V was shortened by 6 bases and J by 0 bases, with 12 bases between the two germline ends. The CDR3 consists of 15 residues. From germline, CDR1 is SNHLY and CDR2 FYNNEI. The CDR3 loop reads CASRPQGLSNQPQHF. The CDR3, as DNA: TGTGCCAGCAGACCCCAGGGACTTAGCAATCAGCCCCAGCATTTT.

The V and J genes are TRBV28 and TRBJ1-4; D is possibly TRBD1 (6 bases). The CDR3 covers 14 residues. The V end was cut by 5 bases, the J end by 8 bases, with 15 bases between. Germline assignment: CDR1 MDHEN and CDR2 SYDVKM. The CDR3 protein is CASSPRRGKEKLFF. The CDR3, as DNA: TGTGCCAGCAGTCCCCGGAGGGGGAAGGAAAAACTGTTTTTT.

This rearrangement joins TRBV5-6 to TRBJ2-3; the D is unclear. Trimming left V 4 bases short and J 1 base short, with 10 bases between. This CDR3 contains 14 residues. CDR1 and CDR2 from the germline V gene are SGHDT and YYEEEE. The CDR3 loop reads CASSPSMGTDTQYF. The CDR3 coding sequence is TGTGCCAGCAGCCCCTCGATGGGCACAGATACGCAGTATTTT.

This clone was recorded only once. The chain joins TRBV19 to TRBJ2-1; 7 nucleotides line up with TRBD1. V gave up 3 bases and J gave up 2 bases; unmatched junction bases: 4. Germline CDR1 LNHDA, CDR2 SQIVND (reference sequence). CDR3 length: 15 amino acids. The CDR3 nucleotides read TGTGCCAGTAGTATCATCGGGACAGCCTACAATGAGCAGTTCTTC. Translated, it gives CASSIIGTAYNEQFF. The whole variable domain, filled in from reference TRBV19 and TRBJ2-1, reads DGGITQSPKYLFRKEGQNVTLSCEQNLNHDAMYWYRQDPGQGLRLIYYSQIVNDFQKGDIAEGYSVSREKKESFPLTVTSAQKNPTAFYLCASSIIGTAYNEQFFGPGTRLTVL.

The V and J genes are TRBV15 and TRBJ1-1, with TRBD1 as a possible D gene (5 bases). The germline V and J ends were trimmed by 3 bases and 8 bases, with 13 bases remaining between them. The CDR3 is 13 residues long. CDR1 and CDR2 from the germline V gene are LNHNV and YYDKDF (reference sequence). DNA for the CDR3: TGTGCCACCAGCAGCATAACAGGCGACGAAGCTTTCTTT. This sequence encodes CATSSITGDEAFF. Full variable domain (rest looked up from reference TRBV15 and TRBJ1-1): DAMVIQNPRYQVTQFGKPVTLSCSQTLNHNVMYWYQQKSSQAPKLLFHYYDKDFNNEADTPDNFQSRRPNTSFCFLDIRSPGLGDTAMYLCATSSITGDEAFFGQGTRLTVV.

The rearrangement uses TRBV27 and TRBJ1-1, with a possible D match to TRBD1 (6 bases). Germline CDR1 MNHEY, CDR2 SMNVEV (reference sequence). Trimming removed 0 bases at V and 1 base at J, with 12 bases between. This CDR3 is built from 16 residues. The CDR3 region is CASSLSSGGWNTEAFF. The CDR3, as DNA: TGTGCCAGCAGTTTATCGTCGGGGGGCTGGAACACTGAAGCTTTCTTT.

This sequence joins TRBV12-5 and TRBJ1-2; D is possibly TRBD1 (5 bases). CDR3 length: 17 amino acids. V lost 6 bases and J 0 bases, leaving 20 bases between the germline ends. Germline loops: CDR1 LGHNT, CDR2 FRNRAP. CDR3 nucleotide sequence: TGTGCTAGTGGGAAACCCTTGAGGGGCCAGACTAACTATGGCTACACCTTC. Translating it yields CASGKPLRGQTNYGYTF.

The V call is TRBV4-1, the J call TRBJ2-3; D remains unclear. V lost 0 bases and J lost 2, with 15 bases in between. The CDR3 covers 17 residues. Germline lookup yields CDR1 MGHRA and CDR2 YSYEKL. CDR3 DNA sequence: TGCGCCAGCAGCCAAGATGCGATGAAACTCTCCACAGATACGCAGTATTTT. Its protein is CASSQDAMKLSTDTQYF.

V and J are TRBV5-1 and TRBJ2-5; D is perhaps TRBD1 (7 bases). Germline-derived CDR1 and CDR2 are SGHRS and YFSETQ. CDR3 size: 16 residues. Between the trimmed V and J ends, which lost 7 bases and 2 bases, there was a span of 21 bases. The CDR3 reads CASSPGEQGKQETQYF. CDR3 DNA: TGCGCCAGCTCCCCGGGGGAACAGGGGAAACAAGAGACCCAGTACTTC.

This clone was seen only once. This chain links TRBV6-1 with TRBJ2-2; the D gene is possibly TRBD1 (5 bases). Per the germline V gene, CDR1 is MNHNS and CDR2 is SASEGT. V was cut by 8 bases and J by 6 bases, with 16 bases left in between. The CDR3 has 14 residues. The CDR3 is CASVAGMLAGELFF. The CDR3 DNA follows: TGTGCCAGCGTTGCAGGGATGCTTGCCGGGGAGCTGTTTTTT.

The V gene is TRBV15, the J gene TRBJ2-5; TRBD2 is a possible D gene (6 bases). V gave up 5 bases and J gave up 4 bases, with 14 bases separating them. The V gene's germline CDR1 is LNHNV and CDR2 YYDKDF (reference sequence). This CDR3 spans 14 amino acids. DNA of the CDR3: TGTGCCACCAGCGGGGACGGCGGGGTAGAGACCCAGTACTTC. Translating it yields CATSGDGGVETQYF. Full variable domain (outside the CDR3, taken from reference TRBV15 and TRBJ2-5): DAMVIQNPRYQVTQFGKPVTLSCSQTLNHNVMYWYQQKSSQAPKLLFHYYDKDFNNEADTPDNFQSRRPNTSFCFLDIRSPGLGDTAMYLCATSGDGGVETQYFGPGTRLLVL.

The V gene is TRBV30, the J gene TRBJ1-6; possibly TRBD1 for D (5 bases). Between the trimmed V and J ends, which lost 0 bases and 0 bases, there was a span of 9 bases. Germline V CDR1 and CDR2: GTSNPN, SVGIG (reference sequence). This CDR3 has 16 amino acids. This CDR3 is CAWSVVGGSYNSPLHF. Written as DNA, the CDR3 is TGTGCCTGGAGTGTGGTCGGGGGCTCCTATAATTCACCCCTCCACTTT.

The rearrangement joins TRBV4-3 to TRBJ2-7; D ambiguous. Trimming left V 1 base short and J 1 base short, with 20 bases between. Germline V CDR1 and CDR2: LGHNA, YSLEER. The CDR3 totals 18 residues. CDR3 in amino acids: CASSQAATLGPISYEQYF. The CDR3 nucleotides are TGCGCCAGCAGCCAAGCCGCGACCCTCGGACCGATATCCTACGAGCAGTACTTC.